Detailed here is one T cell receptor beta chain. The target antigen is unknown. V dropped 5 bases and J dropped 0 bases, with 8 bases sitting between them. Germline V gives CDR1 DFQATT, CDR2 SNEGSKA (reference sequence). The length of the CDR3 is 13 residues. They isolated at least 6.5 million PBMCs from each sample. These data come from a study of blood T cells in healthy people across ages. General observations from the study: Older age coincided with a roughly linear decline in TCR beta diversity per million T cells. The unsorted PBMCs prevented any conclusive comparison of naive versus antigen-experienced cells.

The second PCR ran about 6 to 11 cycles with a sample-barcoded 5' primer and J-beta primers. TCRdb reprocessed the 5' RACE reads via MiXCR and lists one record per CDR3 protein. Seen here are 650,000 to 800,000 distinct CDR3 sequences, under 45% observed once, and the top ten hold about a fifth. The sample taken for sequencing was blood. The gene calls are TRBV20-1 and TRBJ1-3; D perhaps matches TRBD1 (6 bases). The receptor comes from a man aged 60-69 years in good health. CDR3 residues: CSAWTVSGNTIYF. CDR3 DNA: TGCAGTGCTTGGACAGTCTCTGGAAACACCATATATTTT.